This T cell receptor (beta chain) was observed in a study of shared clonotypes between healthy human individuals. Whole-study findings and limits: Apart from blood, nothing was sampled; tissue repertoires likely differ. The sharing of approximately 5.1% of naive CD4 clonotypes was seen across several donors.

Points on this clone: Its antigen is not known.

Generated by immunoSEQ multiplex PCR, the TCRdb table keeps only in-frame clones and is missing some. The top ten hold 0.05% to 0.07% of the sample, which has under 650,000 clones, about 96% seen once. The CDR3 sequence is 15 residues long. The ends were cut back, 3 bases at V and 3 bases at J, with 14 bases in the middle. Germline CDR1 KGHSH, CDR2 LQKENI. This rearrangement joins TRBV18 to TRBJ1-1; D is undetermined. The TCR sequence derives from a woman in her twenties or thirties in good health. Sequencing was carried out using naive CD4+ T cells sorted from blood. Indicated subset: CD45RA+ positively selected. The DNA for the CDR3 is TGTGCCAGCTCACCCCGACCCAAAGTGGACACTGAAGCTTTCTTT. It yields the protein CASSPRPKVDTEAFF.